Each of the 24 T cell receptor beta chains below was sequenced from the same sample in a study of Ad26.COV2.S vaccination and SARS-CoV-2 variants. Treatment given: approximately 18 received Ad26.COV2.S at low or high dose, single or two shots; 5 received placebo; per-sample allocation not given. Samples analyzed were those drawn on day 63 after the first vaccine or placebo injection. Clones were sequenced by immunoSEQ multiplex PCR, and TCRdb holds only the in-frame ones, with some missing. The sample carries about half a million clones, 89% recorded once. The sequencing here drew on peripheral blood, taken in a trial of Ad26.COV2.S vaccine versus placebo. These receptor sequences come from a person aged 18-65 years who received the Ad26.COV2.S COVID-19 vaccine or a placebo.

The CDR3 loop is CASSFRPPGRLLNTEAFF. In nucleotides, the CDR3 is TGTGCCAGCAGCTTCAGACCCCCCGGTAGACTGTTGAACACTGAAGCTTTCTTT. V and J are TRBV7-9 and TRBJ1-1; no definite D call. Germline lookup yields CDR1 SEHNR and CDR2 FQNEAQ (reference sequence). Trimming left V 3 bases short and J 0 bases short, with 20 bases between. The CDR3 is made up of 18 amino acids.

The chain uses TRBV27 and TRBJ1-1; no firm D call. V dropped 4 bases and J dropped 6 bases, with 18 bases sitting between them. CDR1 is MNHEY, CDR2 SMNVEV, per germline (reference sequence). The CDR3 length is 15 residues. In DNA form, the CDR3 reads TGTGCCAGCAGTTCCGGGCTACAAGGGAGGGCTGAAGCTTTCTTT. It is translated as CASSSGLQGRAEAFF.

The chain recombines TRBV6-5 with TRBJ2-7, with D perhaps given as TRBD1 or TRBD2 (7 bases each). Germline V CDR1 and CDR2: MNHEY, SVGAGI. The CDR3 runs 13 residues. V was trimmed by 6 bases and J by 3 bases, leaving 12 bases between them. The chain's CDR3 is CASRSGTDYEQYF. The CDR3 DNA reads TGTGCCAGCAGGAGCGGGACAGACTACGAGCAGTACTTC.

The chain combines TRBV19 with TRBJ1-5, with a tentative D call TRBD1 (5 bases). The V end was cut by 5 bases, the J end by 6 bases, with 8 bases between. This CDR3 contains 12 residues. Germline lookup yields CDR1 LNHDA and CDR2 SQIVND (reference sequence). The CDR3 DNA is TGTGCCAGTAGTTGGGGGGTTCAGCCCCAGCATTTT. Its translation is CASSWGVQPQHF.

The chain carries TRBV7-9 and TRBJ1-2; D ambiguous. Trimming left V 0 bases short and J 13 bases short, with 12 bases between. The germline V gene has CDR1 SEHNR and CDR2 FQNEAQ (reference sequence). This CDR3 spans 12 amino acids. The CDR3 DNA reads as TGTGCCAGCAGCTTAGCGAACCAAGGAACCACCTTC. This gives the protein CASSLANQGTTF. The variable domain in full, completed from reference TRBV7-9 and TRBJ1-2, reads DTGVSQNPRHKITKRGQNVTFRCDPISEHNRLYWYRQTLGQGPEFLTYFQNEAQLEKSRLLSDRFSAERPKGSFSTLEIQRTEQGDSAMYLCASSLANQGTTFGSGTRLTVV.

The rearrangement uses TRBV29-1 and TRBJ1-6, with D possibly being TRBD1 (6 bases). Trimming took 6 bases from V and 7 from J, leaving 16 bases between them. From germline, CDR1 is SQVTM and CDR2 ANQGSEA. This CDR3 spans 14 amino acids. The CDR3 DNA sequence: TGCAGCGTATTATTACAGGGCGACAATTCACCCCTCCACTTT. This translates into CSVLLQGDNSPLHF.

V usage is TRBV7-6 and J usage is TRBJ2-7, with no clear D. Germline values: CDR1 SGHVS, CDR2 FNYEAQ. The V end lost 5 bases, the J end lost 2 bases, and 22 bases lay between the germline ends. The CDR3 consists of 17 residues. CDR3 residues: CASSPAYPGPATYEQYF. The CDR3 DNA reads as TGTGCCAGCAGCCCAGCGTACCCAGGACCCGCGACCTACGAGCAGTACTTC.

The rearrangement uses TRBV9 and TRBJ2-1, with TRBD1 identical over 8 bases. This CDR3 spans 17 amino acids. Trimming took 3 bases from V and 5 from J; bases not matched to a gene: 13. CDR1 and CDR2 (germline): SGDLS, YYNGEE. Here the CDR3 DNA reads TGTGCCAGCAGCGCCATCCCCGGGCAGGGGGCCAACAATGAGCAGTTCTTC. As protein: CASSAIPGQGANNEQFF.

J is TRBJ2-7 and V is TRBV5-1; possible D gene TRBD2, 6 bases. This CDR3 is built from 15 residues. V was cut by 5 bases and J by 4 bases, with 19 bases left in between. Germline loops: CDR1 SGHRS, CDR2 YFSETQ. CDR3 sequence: CASRLAASALYEQYF. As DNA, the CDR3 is TGCGCCAGCAGGCTGGCGGCTAGCGCGTTATACGAGCAGTACTTC.

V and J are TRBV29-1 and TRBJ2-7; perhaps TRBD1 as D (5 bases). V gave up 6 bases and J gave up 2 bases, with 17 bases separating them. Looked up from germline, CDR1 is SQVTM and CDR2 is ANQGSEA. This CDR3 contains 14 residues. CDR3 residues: CSVLRLEGAYEQYF. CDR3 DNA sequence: TGCAGCGTACTTCGGCTAGAAGGGGCCTACGAGCAGTACTTC.

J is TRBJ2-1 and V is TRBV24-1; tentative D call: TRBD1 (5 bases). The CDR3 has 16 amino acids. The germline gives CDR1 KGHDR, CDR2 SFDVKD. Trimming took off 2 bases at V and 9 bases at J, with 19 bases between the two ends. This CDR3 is CATSDSIQGLGVEQFF. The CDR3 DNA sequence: TGTGCCACCAGTGATTCTATCCAGGGTCTAGGCGTTGAGCAGTTCTTC.

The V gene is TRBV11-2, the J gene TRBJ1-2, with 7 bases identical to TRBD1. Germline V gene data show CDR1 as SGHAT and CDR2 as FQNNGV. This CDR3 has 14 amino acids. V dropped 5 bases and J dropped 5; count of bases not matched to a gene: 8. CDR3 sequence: CASSIPGQRYGYTF. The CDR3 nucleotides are TGTGCCAGCAGCATTCCGGGACAGAGATATGGCTACACCTTC.

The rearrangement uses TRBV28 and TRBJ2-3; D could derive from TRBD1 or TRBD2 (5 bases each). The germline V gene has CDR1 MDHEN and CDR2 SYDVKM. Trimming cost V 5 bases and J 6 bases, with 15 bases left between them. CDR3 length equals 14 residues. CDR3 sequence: CASSPPYGADTQYF. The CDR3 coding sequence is TGTGCCAGCAGTCCCCCTTACGGGGCTGATACGCAGTATTTT.

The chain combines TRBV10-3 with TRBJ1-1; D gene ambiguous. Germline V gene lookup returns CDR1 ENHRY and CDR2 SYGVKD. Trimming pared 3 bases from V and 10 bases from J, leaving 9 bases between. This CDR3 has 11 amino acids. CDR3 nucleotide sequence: TGTGCCATCAGTGATTGGTATGGAGCTTTCTTT. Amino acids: CAISDWYGAFF.

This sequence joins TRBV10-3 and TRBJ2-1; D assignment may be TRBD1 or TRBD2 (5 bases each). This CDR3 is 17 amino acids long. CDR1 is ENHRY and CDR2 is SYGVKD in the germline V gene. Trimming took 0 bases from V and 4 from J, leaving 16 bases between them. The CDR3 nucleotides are TGTGCCATCAGTGAGTCGTCGTGGGGGACCCCGTACAATGAGCAGTTCTTC. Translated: CAISESSWGTPYNEQFF.

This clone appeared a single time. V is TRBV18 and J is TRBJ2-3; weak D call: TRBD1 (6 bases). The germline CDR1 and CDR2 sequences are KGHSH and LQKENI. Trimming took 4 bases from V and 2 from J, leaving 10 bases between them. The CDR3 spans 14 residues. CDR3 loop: CASSRQANTDTQYF. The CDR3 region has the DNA TGTGCCAGCTCACGACAGGCGAACACAGATACGCAGTATTTT.

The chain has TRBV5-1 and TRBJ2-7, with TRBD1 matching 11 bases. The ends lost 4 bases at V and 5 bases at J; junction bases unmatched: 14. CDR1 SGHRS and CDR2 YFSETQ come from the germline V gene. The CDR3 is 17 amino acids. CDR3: CASSRGTGGRAGDEQYF. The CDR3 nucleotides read TGCGCCAGCAGCAGAGGGACAGGGGGGCGTGCTGGGGACGAGCAGTACTTC.

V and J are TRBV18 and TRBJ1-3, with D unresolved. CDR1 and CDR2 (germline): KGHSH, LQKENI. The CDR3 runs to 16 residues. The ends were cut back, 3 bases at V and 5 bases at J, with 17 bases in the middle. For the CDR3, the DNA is TGTGCCAGCTCACCCTTTGAGAACGGCCCAAGAAACACCATATATTTT. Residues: CASSPFENGPRNTIYF.

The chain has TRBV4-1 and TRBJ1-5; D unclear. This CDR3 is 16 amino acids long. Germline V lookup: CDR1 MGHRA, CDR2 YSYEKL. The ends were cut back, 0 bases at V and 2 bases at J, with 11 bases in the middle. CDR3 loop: CASSQDEGAGNQPQHF. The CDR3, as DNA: TGCGCCAGCAGCCAAGATGAAGGAGCGGGCAATCAGCCCCAGCATTTT.

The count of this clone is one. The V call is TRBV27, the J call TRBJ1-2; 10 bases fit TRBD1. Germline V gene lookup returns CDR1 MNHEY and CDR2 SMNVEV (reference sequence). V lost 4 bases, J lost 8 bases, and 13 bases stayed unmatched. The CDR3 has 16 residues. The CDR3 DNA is TGTGCCAGCAGTTCTCACAATCCCGGGACAGGGGACGGCTACACCTTC. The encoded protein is CASSSHNPGTGDGYTF.

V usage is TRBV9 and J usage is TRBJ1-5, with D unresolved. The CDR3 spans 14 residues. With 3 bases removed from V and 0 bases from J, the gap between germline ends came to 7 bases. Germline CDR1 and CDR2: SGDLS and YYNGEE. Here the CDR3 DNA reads TGTGCCAGCAGCGCGGGAGTTAGCAATCAGCCCCAGCATTTT. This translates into CASSAGVSNQPQHF.

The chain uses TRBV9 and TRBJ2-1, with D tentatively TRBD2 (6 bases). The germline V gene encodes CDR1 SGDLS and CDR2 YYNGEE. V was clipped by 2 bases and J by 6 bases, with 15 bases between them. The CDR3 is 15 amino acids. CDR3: CASSVQTLGGNEQFF. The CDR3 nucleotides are TGTGCCAGCAGCGTCCAGACGCTCGGGGGCAATGAGCAGTTCTTC.

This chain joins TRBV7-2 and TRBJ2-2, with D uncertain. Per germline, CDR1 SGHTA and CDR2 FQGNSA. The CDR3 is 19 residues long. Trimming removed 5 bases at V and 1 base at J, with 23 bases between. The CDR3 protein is CASSPRRRASPMNTGELFF. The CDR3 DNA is TGTGCCAGCAGCCCTCGCCGGCGCGCCTCCCCAATGAACACCGGGGAGCTGTTTTTT.

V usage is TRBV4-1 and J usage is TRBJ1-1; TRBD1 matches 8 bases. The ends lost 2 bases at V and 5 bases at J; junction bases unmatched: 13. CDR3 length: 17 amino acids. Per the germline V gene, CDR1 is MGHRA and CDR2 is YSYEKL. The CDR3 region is CASSQSSDRAVGTEAFF. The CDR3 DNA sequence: TGCGCCAGCAGCCAATCATCGGACAGGGCGGTTGGGACTGAAGCTTTCTTT.